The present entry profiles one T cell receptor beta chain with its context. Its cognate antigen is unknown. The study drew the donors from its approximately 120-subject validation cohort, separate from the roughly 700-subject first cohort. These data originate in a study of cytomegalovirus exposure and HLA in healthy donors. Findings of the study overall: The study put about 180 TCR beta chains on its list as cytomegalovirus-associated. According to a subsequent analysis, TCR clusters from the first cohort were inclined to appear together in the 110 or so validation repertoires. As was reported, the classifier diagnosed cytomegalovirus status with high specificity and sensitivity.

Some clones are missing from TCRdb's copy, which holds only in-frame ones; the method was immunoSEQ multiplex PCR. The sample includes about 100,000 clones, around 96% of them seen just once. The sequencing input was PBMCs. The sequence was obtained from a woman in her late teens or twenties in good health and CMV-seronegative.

For the CDR3, the DNA is TGTGCCAGCAGCTTGGTGGGTAGGGGTGAGCAGTTCTTC. This translates into CASSLVGRGEQFF. The V gene is TRBV5-4, the J gene TRBJ2-1, with a tentative D call TRBD1 (5 bases). V dropped 0 bases and J dropped 9 bases, with 10 bases sitting between them. The CDR3 totals 13 residues. Germline CDR1 SGHNT, CDR2 YYREEE (reference sequence).